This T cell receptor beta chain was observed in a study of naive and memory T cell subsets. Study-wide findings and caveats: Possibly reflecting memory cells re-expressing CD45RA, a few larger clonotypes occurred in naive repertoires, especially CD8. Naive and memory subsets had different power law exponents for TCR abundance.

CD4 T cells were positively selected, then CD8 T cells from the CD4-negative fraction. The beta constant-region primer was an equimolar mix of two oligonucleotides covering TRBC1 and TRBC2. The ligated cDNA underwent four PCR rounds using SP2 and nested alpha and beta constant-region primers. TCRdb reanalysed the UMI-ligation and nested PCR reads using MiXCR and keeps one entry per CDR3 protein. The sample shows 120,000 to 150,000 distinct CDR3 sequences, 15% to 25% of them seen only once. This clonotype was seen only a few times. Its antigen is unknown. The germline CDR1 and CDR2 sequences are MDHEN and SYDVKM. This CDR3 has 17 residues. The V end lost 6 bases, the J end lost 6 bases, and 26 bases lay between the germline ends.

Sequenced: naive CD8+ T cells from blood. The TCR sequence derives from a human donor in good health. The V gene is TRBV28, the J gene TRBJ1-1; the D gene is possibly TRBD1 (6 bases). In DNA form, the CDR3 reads TGTGCCAGCAGCCAGGCCGTTTGGGCAGGGGAGAAGCCTGAAGCTTTCTTT. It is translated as CASSQAVWAGEKPEAFF.